Presented here are 13 T cell receptor beta chains from one specimen sequenced in a study of control samples from healthy donors and cancer patients. The assay was immunoSEQ multiplex PCR, and TCRdb's table has in-frame clones only and misses some. The sample comprises about 100,000 clones, just under 85% of which are singletons, and more than 15% rests with the top ten. The sample comprised blood. The receptors originated from a man under 40 in good health.

V is TRBV6-5 and J is TRBJ1-5; perhaps TRBD1 as D (6 bases). CDR1 and CDR2 (germline): MNHEY, SVGAGI. The CDR3 is 15 amino acids. V was trimmed by 5 bases and J by 6 bases, leaving 17 bases between them. For the CDR3, the DNA is TGTGCCAGCAGTCCCCTCGGGGGCTCGGGTCAGCCCCAGCATTTT. Translating it yields CASSPLGGSGQPQHF.

This clone was counted once. This sequence joins TRBV7-2 and TRBJ1-5; tentative D call: TRBD1 (5 bases). The V gene's germline CDR1 is SGHTA and CDR2 FQGNSA. Trimming stripped 3 bases from V and 6 bases from J, with 12 bases between. This CDR3 is built from 14 residues. The CDR3 nucleotides are TGTGCCAGCAGCTTTTTTGGGGGTGGTCAGCCCCAGCATTTT. Translated, it gives CASSFFGGGQPQHF.

V gene TRBV13 combines with J gene TRBJ1-2, with D tentatively TRBD1 (5 bases). V lost 4 bases, J lost 7 bases, and 16 bases lay in between. The V gene's germline CDR1 is PRHDT and CDR2 FYEKMQ (reference sequence). The CDR3 consists of 14 residues. CDR3 nucleotides: TGTGCCAGCAGCTGGGGACTGCGGCCCGGTGGCTACACCTTC. It codes for CASSWGLRPGGYTF.

CDR3 residues: CASSGTGQETQYF. CDR3 in DNA: TGTGCCAGCAGCGGGACGGGACAAGAGACCCAGTACTTC. V usage is TRBV11-3 and J usage is TRBJ2-5; D is perhaps TRBD1 or TRBD2 (5 bases each). The CDR3 spans 13 residues. Germline CDR1 reads SGHNT; CDR2 reads YENEEA. With 5 bases removed from V and 2 bases from J, the gap between germline ends came to 9 bases.

The CDR3 reads CASGQGLTGELFF. Here the CDR3 DNA reads TGTGCCAGCGGACAGGGGCTCACCGGGGAGCTGTTTTTT. This chain joins TRBV2 and TRBJ2-2, with 9 positions matching TRBD1. Losses at the gene ends were 8 bases for V and 4 bases for J; bases not matched to a gene: 2. The germline V gene has CDR1 SNHLY and CDR2 FYNNEI. The CDR3 sequence is 13 residues long.

The chain combines TRBV6-5 with TRBJ2-3, with 10 bases identical to TRBD1. V dropped 5 bases and J dropped 6; count of bases not matched to a gene: 8. Germline V gene sequence: CDR1 MNHEY, CDR2 SVGAGI. The CDR3 extends over 15 amino acids. In DNA form, the CDR3 reads TGTGCCAGCAGTAGAGAGGTGGGACAGGGGGATACGCAGTATTTT. Translated: CASSREVGQGDTQYF.

This sequence joins TRBV18 and TRBJ1-6; 8 bases fit TRBD1. V gave up 3 bases and J gave up 7 bases; unmatched junction bases: 2. Germline V CDR1 and CDR2: KGHSH, LQKENI. This CDR3 has 14 residues. CDR3 in DNA: TGTGCCAGCTCACCGGACAGGGTAAATTCACCCCTCCACTTT. Protein sequence: CASSPDRVNSPLHF.

The chain employs TRBV10-2 and TRBJ2-7, with D possibly matching TRBD1 (6 bases). V shed 4 bases and J shed 1 base, with 11 bases lying between them. This CDR3 spans 14 amino acids. Germline CDR1 and CDR2: WSHSY and SAAADI. The CDR3 bases are TGCGCCAGCAGTGCAAGGACAGATTCCTACGAGCAGTACTTC. As protein: CASSARTDSYEQYF.

This sequence joins TRBV19 and TRBJ2-7, with TRBD2 identical over 9 bases. The CDR3 spans 14 residues. The germline V gene has CDR1 LNHDA and CDR2 SQIVND (reference sequence). The junction had 6 bases not matched to a gene; V was cut back by 3 bases and J by 6 bases. CDR3 region: CASSIVAGEVEQYF. In nucleotides, the CDR3 is TGTGCCAGTAGTATTGTAGCGGGAGAGGTCGAGCAGTACTTC.

J is TRBJ2-6 and V is TRBV5-4, with D possibly being TRBD2 (5 bases). With 0 bases removed from V and 0 bases from J, the gap between germline ends came to 10 bases. Per the germline V gene, CDR1 is SGHNT and CDR2 is YYREEE (reference sequence). The CDR3 runs 17 residues. CDR3 amino acids: CASSLAIRGSGANVLTF. CDR3 in DNA: TGTGCCAGCAGCTTGGCAATACGGGGCTCTGGGGCCAACGTCCTGACTTTC.

This clone was detected once. V usage is TRBV6-4 and J usage is TRBJ1-1; TRBD1 is a possible D gene (6 bases). Germline V gene data show CDR1 as MRHNA and CDR2 as SNTAGT. Trimming stripped 2 bases from V and 5 bases from J, with 9 bases between. This CDR3 has 13 residues. The CDR3 is CASSDGGPTEAFF. CDR3 in DNA: TGTGCCAGCAGTGACGGGGGCCCAACTGAAGCTTTCTTT.

The rearrangement links TRBV6-6 to TRBJ2-1; a possible D gene is TRBD2 (5 bases). V lost 6 bases, J lost 3 bases, and 15 bases lay in between. The CDR3 is made up of 15 amino acids. Looked up from germline, CDR1 is MNHNY and CDR2 is SVGAGI (reference sequence). This CDR3 is CASRGGGLLYNEQFF. For the CDR3, the DNA is TGTGCCAGCAGGGGTGGTGGACTTCTCTACAATGAGCAGTTCTTC.

The genes are TRBV2 and TRBJ1-2; 7 bases match TRBD1. Trimming cost V 8 bases and J 5 bases; bases outside gene matches: 8. CDR3 length: 13 residues. Germline CDR1 is SNHLY and CDR2 is FYNNEI. The CDR3 sequence: CASHSGQRYGYTF. For the CDR3, the DNA is TGTGCCAGCCATTCGGGACAGAGATATGGCTACACCTTC.